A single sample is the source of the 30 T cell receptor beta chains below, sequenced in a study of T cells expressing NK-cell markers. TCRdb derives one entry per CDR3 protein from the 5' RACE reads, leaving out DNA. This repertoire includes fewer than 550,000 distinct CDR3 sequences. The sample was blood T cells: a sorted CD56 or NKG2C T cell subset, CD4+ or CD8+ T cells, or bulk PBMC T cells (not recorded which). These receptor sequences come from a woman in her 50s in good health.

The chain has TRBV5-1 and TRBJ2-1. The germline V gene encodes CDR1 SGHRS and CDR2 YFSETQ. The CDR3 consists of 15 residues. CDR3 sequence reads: CASSETPTTYNEQFF.

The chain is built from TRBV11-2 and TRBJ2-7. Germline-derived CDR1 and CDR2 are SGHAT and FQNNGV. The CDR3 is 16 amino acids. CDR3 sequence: CASSLDPKATVLEQYF.

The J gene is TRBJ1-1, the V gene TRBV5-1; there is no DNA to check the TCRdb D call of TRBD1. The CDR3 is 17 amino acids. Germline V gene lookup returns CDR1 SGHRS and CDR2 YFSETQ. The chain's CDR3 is CASSLSFQGARNTEAFF.

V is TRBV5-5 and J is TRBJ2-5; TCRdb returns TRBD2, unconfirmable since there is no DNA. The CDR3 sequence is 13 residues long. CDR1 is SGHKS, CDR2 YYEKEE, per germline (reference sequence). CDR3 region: CASSRVGEETQYF. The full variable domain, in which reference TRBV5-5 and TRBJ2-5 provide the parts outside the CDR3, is DAGVTQSPTHLIKTRGQQVTLRCSPISGHKSVSWYQQVLGQGPQFIFQYYEKEERGRGNFPDRFSARQFPNYSSELNVNALLLGDSALYLCASSRVGEETQYFGPGTRLLVL.

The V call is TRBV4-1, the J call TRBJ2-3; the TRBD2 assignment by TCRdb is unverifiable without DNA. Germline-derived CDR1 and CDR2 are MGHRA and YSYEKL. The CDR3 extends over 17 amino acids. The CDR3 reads CASSQTGTSGSRDTQYF.

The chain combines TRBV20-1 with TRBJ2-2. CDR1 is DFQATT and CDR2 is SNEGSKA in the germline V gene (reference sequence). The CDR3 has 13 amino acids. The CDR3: CSASHTVGGELFF.

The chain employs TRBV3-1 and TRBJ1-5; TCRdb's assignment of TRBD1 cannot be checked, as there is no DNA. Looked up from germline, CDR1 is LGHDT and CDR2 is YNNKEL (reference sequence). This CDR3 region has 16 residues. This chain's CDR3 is CASSPGTGGAGQPQHF. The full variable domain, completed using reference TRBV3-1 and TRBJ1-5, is DTAVSQTPKYLVTQMGNDKSIKCEQNLGHDTMYWYKQDSKKFLKIMFSYNNKELIINETVPNRFSPKSPDKAHLNLHINSLELGDSAVYFCASSPGTGGAGQPQHFGDGTRLSIL.

CDR3 in amino acids: CASSSQGRGTEAFF. This rearrangement joins TRBV12-3 or TRBV12-4 to TRBJ1-1; TCRdb returns TRBD1, unconfirmable since there is no DNA. This CDR3 region has 14 residues.

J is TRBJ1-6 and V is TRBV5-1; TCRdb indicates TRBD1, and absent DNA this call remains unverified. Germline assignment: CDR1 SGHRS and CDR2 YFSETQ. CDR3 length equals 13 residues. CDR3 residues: CASSLYQGAPLHF.

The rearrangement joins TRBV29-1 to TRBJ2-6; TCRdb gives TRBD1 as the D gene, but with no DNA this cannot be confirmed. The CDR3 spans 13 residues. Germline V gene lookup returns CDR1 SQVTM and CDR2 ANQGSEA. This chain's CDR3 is CSVQGAGANVLTF.

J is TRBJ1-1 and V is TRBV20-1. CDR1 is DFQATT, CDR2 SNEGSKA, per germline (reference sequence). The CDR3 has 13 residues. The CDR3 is CSARDKSGGEAFF.

The CDR3 loop reads CSGRGSLAKNIQYF. The chain joins TRBV20-1 to TRBJ2-4; TCRdb reports TRBD2, a call that lacks DNA to check it against. The CDR3 consists of 14 residues. Germline values: CDR1 DFQATT, CDR2 SNEGSKA (reference sequence).

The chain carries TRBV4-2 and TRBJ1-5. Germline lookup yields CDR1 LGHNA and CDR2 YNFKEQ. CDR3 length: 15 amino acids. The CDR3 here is CASSQGLQTNQPQHF.

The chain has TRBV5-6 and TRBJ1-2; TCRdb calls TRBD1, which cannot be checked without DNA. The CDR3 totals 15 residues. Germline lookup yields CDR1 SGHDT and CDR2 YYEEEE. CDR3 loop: CASSLKRQAPYGYTF.

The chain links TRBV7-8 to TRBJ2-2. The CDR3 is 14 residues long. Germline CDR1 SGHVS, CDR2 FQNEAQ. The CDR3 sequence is CASSPRMNTGELFF.

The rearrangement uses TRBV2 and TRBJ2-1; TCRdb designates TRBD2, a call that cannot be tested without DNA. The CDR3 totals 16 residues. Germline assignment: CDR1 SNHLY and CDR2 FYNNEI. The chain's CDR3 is CASSETRVETYNEQFF.

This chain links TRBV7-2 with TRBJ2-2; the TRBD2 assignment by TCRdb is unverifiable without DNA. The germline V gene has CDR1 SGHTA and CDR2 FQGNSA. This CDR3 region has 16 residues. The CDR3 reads CASSRRLAGSGGELFF.

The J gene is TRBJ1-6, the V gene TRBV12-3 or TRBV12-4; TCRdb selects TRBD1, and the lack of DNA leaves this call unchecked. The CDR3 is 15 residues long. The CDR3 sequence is CASSLAGANNSPLHF.

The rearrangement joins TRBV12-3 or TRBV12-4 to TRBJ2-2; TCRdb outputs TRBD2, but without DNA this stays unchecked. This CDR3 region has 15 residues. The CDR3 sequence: CASSLLAGADGELFF.

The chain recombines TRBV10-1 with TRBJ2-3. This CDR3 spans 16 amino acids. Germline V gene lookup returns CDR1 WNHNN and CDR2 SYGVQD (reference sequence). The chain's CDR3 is CASSESTRARTDTQYF.

The CDR3 is CSARPFSGNQPQHF. This chain links TRBV20-1 with TRBJ1-5; TCRdb calls TRBD1, which cannot be checked without DNA. Germline CDR1 reads DFQATT; CDR2 reads SNEGSKA (reference sequence). This CDR3 comprises 14 residues.

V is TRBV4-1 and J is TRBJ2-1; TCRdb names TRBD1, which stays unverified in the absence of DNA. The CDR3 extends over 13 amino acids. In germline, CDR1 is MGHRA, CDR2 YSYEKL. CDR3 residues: CASSQVQGYEQFF.

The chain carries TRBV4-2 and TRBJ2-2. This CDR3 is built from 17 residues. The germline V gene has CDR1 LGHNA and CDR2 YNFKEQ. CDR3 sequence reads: CASSQDRGHLNTGELFF.

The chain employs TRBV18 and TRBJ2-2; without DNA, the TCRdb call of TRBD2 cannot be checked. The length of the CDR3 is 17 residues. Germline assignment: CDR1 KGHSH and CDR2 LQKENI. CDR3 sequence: CASSPTRLAGPTGELFF.

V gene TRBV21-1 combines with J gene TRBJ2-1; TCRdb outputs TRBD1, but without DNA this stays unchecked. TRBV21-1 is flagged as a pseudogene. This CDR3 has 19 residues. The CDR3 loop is CASSADRGRVDRSYNEQFF.

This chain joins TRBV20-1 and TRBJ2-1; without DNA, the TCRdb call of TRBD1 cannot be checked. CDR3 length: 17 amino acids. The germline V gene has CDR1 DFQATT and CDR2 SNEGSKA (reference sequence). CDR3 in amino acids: CSASARTGRSSYNEQFF.

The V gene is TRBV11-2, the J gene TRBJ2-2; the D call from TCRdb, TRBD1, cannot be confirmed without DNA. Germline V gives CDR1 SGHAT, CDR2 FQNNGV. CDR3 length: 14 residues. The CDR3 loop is CASSWGTGVGELFF. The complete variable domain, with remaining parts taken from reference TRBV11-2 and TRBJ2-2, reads EAGVAQSPRYKIIEKRQSVAFWCNPISGHATLYWYQQILGQGPKLLIQFQNNGVVDDSQLPKDRFSAERLKGVDSTLKIQPAKLEDSAVYLCASSWGTGVGELFFGEGSRLTVL.

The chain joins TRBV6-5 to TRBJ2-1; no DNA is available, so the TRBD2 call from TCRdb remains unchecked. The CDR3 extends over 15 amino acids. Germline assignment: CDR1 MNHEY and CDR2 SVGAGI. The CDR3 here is CASSYMRERYNEQFF.

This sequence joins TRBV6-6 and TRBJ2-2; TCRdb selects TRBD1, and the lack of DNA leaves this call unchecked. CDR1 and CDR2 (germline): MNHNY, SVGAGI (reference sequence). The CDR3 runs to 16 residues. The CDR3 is CASSSLGTGGFGELFF.

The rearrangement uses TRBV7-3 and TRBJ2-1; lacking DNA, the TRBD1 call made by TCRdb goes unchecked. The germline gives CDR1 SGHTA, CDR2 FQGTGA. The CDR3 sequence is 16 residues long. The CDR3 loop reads CASSPMPGQGGNEQFF.